This TCR beta chain originates from a study of cytomegalovirus exposure and HLA in healthy donors. Study-wide results and limits: Later analysis placed DRB1 highest and HLA-C lowest in TCR association rates, which differed by HLA locus. The listing of 160 or so TCR beta chains classed them as cytomegalovirus-associated. In a later analysis, an Asian-associated ancestry cluster reportedly showed fewer N-insertions than the roughly 650-donor mean.

Primers included in the PCR were 60 Vbeta and 13 Jbeta primers. As processed by the authors: An analysis that came later counted tens of millions of unique TCR beta chains, around 12 million shared. The data were produced by immunoSEQ multiplex PCR, yet TCRdb's version contains in-frame clones alone and is incomplete. V and J calls and clone size come straight from that table; D and trimming were deduced from the DNA. The sample has some 110,000 clones; roughly four fifths are singletons. Of note for this clone: Its specificity is unknown.

CDR1 SEHNR and CDR2 FQNEAQ come from the germline V gene (reference sequence). Trimming cost V 6 bases and J 2 bases, with 10 bases left between them. CDR3 length equals 14 residues. V and J are TRBV7-9 and TRBJ2-2; D not certain. This TCR was sampled from a man aged 30 to 45 in good health and CMV-seropositive. Sequences were obtained from PBMCs. The CDR3 loop is CASRSGVNTGELFF. CDR3 bases: TGTGCCAGCAGATCAGGCGTCAACACCGGGGAGCTGTTTTTT.